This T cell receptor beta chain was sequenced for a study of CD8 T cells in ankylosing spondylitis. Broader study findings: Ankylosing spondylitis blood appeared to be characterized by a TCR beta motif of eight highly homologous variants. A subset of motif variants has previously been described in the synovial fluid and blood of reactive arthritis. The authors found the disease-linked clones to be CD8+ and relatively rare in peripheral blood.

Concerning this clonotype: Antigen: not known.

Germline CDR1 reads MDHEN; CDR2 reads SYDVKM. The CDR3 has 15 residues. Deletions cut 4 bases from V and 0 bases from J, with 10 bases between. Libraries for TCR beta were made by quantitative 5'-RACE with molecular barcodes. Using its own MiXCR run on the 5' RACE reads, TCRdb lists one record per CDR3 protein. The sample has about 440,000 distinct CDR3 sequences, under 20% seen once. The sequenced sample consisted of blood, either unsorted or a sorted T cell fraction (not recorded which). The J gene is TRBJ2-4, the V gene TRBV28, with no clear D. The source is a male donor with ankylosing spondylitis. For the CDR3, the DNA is TGTGCCAGCAGTTATTTGACGGAAGCCAAAAACATTCAGTACTTC. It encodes CASSYLTEAKNIQYF.